The 13 T cell receptor beta chains listed next were all sequenced from one sample in a study of shared clonotypes between healthy human individuals. TCRdb's table, derived via immunoSEQ multiplex PCR, lists solely in-frame clones and lacks some. The sample consists of some 1.1 million clones, roughly 77% of them appearing once. Specimen: memory CD4+ T cells from PBMCs. Subset reported: CD45RA-negative fraction. The source is a man aged 18 to 30 in good health. Some clones in this sample may be carry-over from other donors' samples.

This clone was seen only a few times. This chain connects TRBV1 to TRBJ2-2; TRBD2, the table's D call, was not compared with the DNA. TRBV1 is described as a pseudogene. This CDR3 has 15 residues. The DNA of the CDR3 is TGCACCAGCAGCCGTCGGGACTATAATCCCGGGGAGCTGTTTTTT. Translated: CTSSRRDYNPGELFF.

The gene calls are TRBV7-6 and TRBJ2-5; TRBD1 matches 11 bases. Germline trimming cut 1 base from V and 4 bases from J; bases unmatched to any gene: 5. This CDR3 has 16 residues. From germline, CDR1 is SGHVS and CDR2 FNYEAQ. The CDR3 coding sequence is TGTGCCAGCAGCTTAGAGCGGACAGGGGGCCGAGAGACCCAGTACTTC. It encodes CASSLERTGGRETQYF.

The chain employs TRBV18 and TRBJ2-7, with TRBD2 identical over 7 bases. CDR3 length equals 16 residues. With 2 bases clipped from V and 1 base from J, the junction kept 8 bases outside the gene matches. The V gene's germline CDR1 is KGHSH and CDR2 LQKENI. CDR3 region: CASSPGDLAASYEQYF. The CDR3 region has the DNA TGTGCCAGCTCACCAGGCGACCTAGCGGCGTCCTACGAGCAGTACTTC.

The gene calls are TRBV27 and TRBJ2-1, with TRBD2 identical over 8 bases. The V and J ends lost 8 bases and 5 bases, in that order; junction bases with no gene match: 11. CDR1 is MNHEY and CDR2 is SMNVEV in the germline V gene (reference sequence). The CDR3 has 15 amino acids. Written as DNA, the CDR3 is TGTGCCAGCGCCCTGGGGGCGGGAGGTAACAATGAGCAGTTCTTC. This gives the protein CASALGAGGNNEQFF.

The chain is built from TRBV19 and TRBJ2-4, with 8 bases lining up with TRBD1. The CDR3 covers 15 residues. CDR1 LNHDA and CDR2 SQIVND come from the germline V gene (reference sequence). Trimming took 1 base from V and 1 from J; bases not matched to a gene: 0. The CDR3 is CASSIGDRAKNIQYF. The CDR3 DNA reads as TGTGCCAGTAGTATAGGGGACAGGGCCAAAAACATTCAGTACTTC.

On this clone: One base away lies a much larger clone, so this may be a sequencing read error. This same CDR3 is encoded by further DNA sequences in the sample. The gene calls are TRBV15 and TRBJ1-1; the D is unclear. The germline V gene encodes CDR1 LNHNV and CDR2 YYDKDF (reference sequence). The length of the CDR3 is 11 residues. Trimming pared 0 bases from V and 5 bases from J, leaving 1 base between. Here the CDR3 DNA reads TGTGCCACCAGCAGAGATACTGAAGCTTTCTTT. This translates into CATSRDTEAFF. Complete variable domain (other parts from reference TRBV15 and TRBJ1-1): DAMVIQNPRYQVTQFGKPVTLSCSQTLNHNVMYWYQQKSSQAPKLLFHYYDKDFNNEADTPDNFQSRRPNTSFCFLDIRSPGLGDTAMYLCATSRDTEAFFGQGTRLTVV.

The chain combines TRBV9 with TRBJ2-7, with TRBD2 identical over 12 bases. The CDR3 covers 16 residues. With V trimmed by 4 bases and J by 0 bases, 5 bases remained unmatched. Germline values: CDR1 SGDLS, CDR2 YYNGEE. CDR3 amino acids: CASSPGTSGYSYEQYF. The CDR3 DNA reads TGTGCCAGCAGCCCGGGGACTAGCGGGTACTCCTACGAGCAGTACTTC.

The J gene is TRBJ1-5, the V gene TRBV28; D gene ambiguous. The length of the CDR3 is 15 residues. Germline values: CDR1 MDHEN, CDR2 SYDVKM. V gave up 8 bases and J gave up 2 bases, with 16 bases separating them. The DNA of the CDR3 is TGTGCCAGCCATACCCACGCGCAGGGCAATCAGCCCCAGCATTTT. Encoded protein: CASHTHAQGNQPQHF.

Points on this clone: The same CDR3 is also encoded by other DNA sequences in this sample. This chain joins TRBV5-1 and TRBJ1-2; D remains unclear. With 0 bases removed from V and 2 bases from J, the gap between germline ends came to 8 bases. From germline, CDR1 is SGHRS and CDR2 YFSETQ. CDR3 size: 14 residues. The CDR3 region is CASSLEQTNYGYTF. For the CDR3, the DNA is TGCGCCAGCAGCTTGGAACAGACGAACTATGGCTACACCTTC.

The gene calls are TRBV7-2 and TRBJ2-1; D remains unclear. In germline, CDR1 is SGHTA, CDR2 FQGNSA. The length of the CDR3 is 17 residues. V was trimmed by 2 bases and J by 4 bases, leaving 18 bases between them. CDR3 bases: TGTGCCAGCAGCTTAAGAGCTTCAAGTGCGTATTACAATGAGCAGTTCTTC. Protein product: CASSLRASSAYYNEQFF. Supplemented by reference TRBV7-2 and TRBJ2-1, the full variable domain reads GAGVSQSPSNKVTEKGKDVELRCDPISGHTALYWYRQSLGQGLEFLIYFQGNSAPDKSGLPSDRFSAERTGGSVSTLTIQRTQQEDSAVYLCASSLRASSAYYNEQFFGPGTRLTVL.

This clone came up a few times. Other DNA variants within this sample encode the same CDR3. The chain uses TRBV19 and TRBJ2-5; D gene unclear. The CDR3 sequence is 13 residues long. V lost 5 bases to trimming and J lost 1 base, with 8 bases between them. Per the germline V gene, CDR1 is LNHDA and CDR2 is SQIVND (reference sequence). This CDR3 is CASSRQVQETQYF. The CDR3 DNA sequence: TGTGCCAGTAGTCGTCAGGTCCAAGAGACCCAGTACTTC.

This clone was detected once. The rearrangement joins TRBV9 to TRBJ2-7; 9 nucleotides agree with TRBD2. Looked up from germline, CDR1 is SGDLS and CDR2 is YYNGEE. The junction had 13 bases not matched to a gene; V was cut back by 3 bases and J by 6 bases. The CDR3 has 16 amino acids. In DNA form, the CDR3 reads TGTGCCAGCAGCGCTGGGACTAGCATAGGGTTGAGCGAGCAGTACTTC. This codes for CASSAGTSIGLSEQYF.

The chain has TRBV11-2 and TRBJ1-1; D possibly corresponds to TRBD1 (6 bases). Trimming removed 6 bases at V and 3 bases at J, with 14 bases between. This CDR3 contains 14 residues. Germline loops: CDR1 SGHAT, CDR2 FQNNGV. CDR3 DNA sequence: TGTGCCAGCAGGGGGTCAGGGGAGGACACTGAAGCTTTCTTT. This encodes CASRGSGEDTEAFF.